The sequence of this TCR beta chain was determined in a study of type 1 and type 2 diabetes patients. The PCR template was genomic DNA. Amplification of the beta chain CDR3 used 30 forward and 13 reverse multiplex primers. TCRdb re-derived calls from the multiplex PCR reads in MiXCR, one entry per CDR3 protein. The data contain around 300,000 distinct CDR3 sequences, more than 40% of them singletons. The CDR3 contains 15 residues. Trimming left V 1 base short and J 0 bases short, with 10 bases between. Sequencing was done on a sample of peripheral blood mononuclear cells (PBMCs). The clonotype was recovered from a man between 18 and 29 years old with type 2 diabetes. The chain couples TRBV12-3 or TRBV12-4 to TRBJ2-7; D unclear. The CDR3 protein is CASSLVGGSSYEQYF. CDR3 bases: TGTGCCAGCAGTTTAGTAGGTGGATCCTCCTACGAGCAGTACTTC.